This TCR beta chain originates from a study of blood T cells in healthy people across ages (dated by TCRdb to the mid-2010s). Broadly, across the study: In model experiments, template switching captured about one uniquely barcoded TCR beta cDNA molecule for every two T cells. To avoid experimental bias, donors of different ages were spread randomly across the sequencing lanes. For two donors (one aged 18 to 30 and one aged 80 or older), the study analyzed two additional independent replicas of 1 million unique cDNA reads from the same blood draw. The donors were divided into four age groups: young (average around 15 years), middle-aged (approximately 39), aged (62) and long-lived (82). To track age-related changes in TCR beta repertoire diversity, the study relied on deep sequencing normalized with unique cDNA molecular identifiers.

Inclusive of the bounding cysteine and phenylalanine, the CDR3 is 14 residues long. The sequence is cut down to CDR3 DNA, 42 bases in frame from base 1. Systemically healthy Caucasian individuals from Russia, about 38 in total and aged roughly 6 to 90 years, were included as donors. Each donor gave 8.5 to 10 milliliters of peripheral blood, collected into EDTA-treated Vacutainer tubes. Ficoll-Paque density-gradient centrifugation was used to isolate PBMCs, with at least 7 million per sample. Trizol reagent was used to extract total RNA from the PBMCs, yielding at least 6 micrograms per sample. For every donor, flow cytometry on a PBMC aliquot measured the percentage of naive CD45RAhigh/CD27high T cells. Summary of the overall study and its limitations: Estimates of total diversity based on one million sequenced T cells were considered lower bounds and underestimates. Compared with the aged group, the long-lived group had more naive CD4+ T cells, fewer expanded clones and increased TCR diversity, suggesting age selection. Donor CMV infection status was unknown, potentially confounding age-related changes in expanded clonotypes. Conclusive comparison of naive and antigen-experienced compartments was prevented by the profiling of bulk unsorted PBMCs. Observed TCR beta diversity per million T cells fell roughly linearly with age, and a significant reduction was already apparent by age around 44. Observed TCR beta diversity correlated strongly with the percentage of naive T cells measured by flow cytometry.

Concerning this clonotype: Its cognate antigen has yet to be identified. At one boundary the junction diverges from the germline segment, which might be a read error.

The library was built by means of 5' RACE. Sequencing instrument: Illumina HiSeq 2500. The second PCR ran for about 7 to 11 cycles and used a J-beta primer mix along with a sample-barcoded 5' primer. A template-switch 5' adaptor carrying 12 random nucleotides introduced a unique molecular identifier onto each TCR beta cDNA molecule. At least 2.5 million CDR3-containing paired-end reads were obtained from each sample. First-strand cDNA synthesis was performed from all RNA using the Mint cDNA synthesis kit, with priming by a TRBC-specific oligonucleotide. Following uracil-DNA glycosylase treatment, all cDNA underwent a first 18-cycle PCR with the universal primers M1SS and BC2_uni_R. The paper's data handling went like this. Each sample was normalized by randomly selecting 1 million high-quality reads, each carrying a distinct molecular identifier. Reads with shared molecular identifiers were discarded instead of being binned into consensus sequences. MiTCR, with a Q25 quality threshold and the strictest error-elimination algorithm, was used for CDR3 identification, clonotype clustering and error correction. Lower-bound total TCR beta diversity was estimated with a nonparametric unseen species model using Euler transformation. The public reads were run again by TCRdb, first through fastp at Q25 and then through MiXCR, and only productive beta chains were kept. Rows with a matching CDR3 protein are joined into one entry that keeps the most common DNA and genes. The V and J calls were determined by TCRdb, not by the authors. Across this sample there are around 1.7 million distinct CDR3 sequences, with about 30% seen only once. The ten largest clones capture roughly 8% of the sample.

The sequence was collected from a woman in her twenties or thirties in good health. The chain was built from TRBV12-3 or TRBV12-4 and TRBJ1-3; 9 bases in the middle match TRBD1. Sequences were obtained from blood. The DNA reads TGTGCCTGCAGACGACAGGGGGAGGAATACACCATATATTTT. It codes for CACRRQGEEYTIYF.